This record concerns one T cell receptor (beta chain) sequence. Antigen: not known. At one of its ends the junction is not consistent with the germline gene, which may arise from a read error. The CDR3 length is 13 residues. Germline V gene data show CDR1 as DFQATT and CDR2 as SNEGSKA (reference sequence). Three rounds of nested PCR, following a modified ARM-PCR protocol, produced the TCRbeta library. TCRdb re-called the multiplex PCR reads with MiXCR, one entry per CDR3 protein. This table holds fewer than 120,000 distinct CDR3 sequences, about 87% found once. This entry comes from a study of tumor and adjacent non-tumor tissue in lung cancer. Study-level background: The patients, 9 to 11 men and 5 or 6 women, were roughly 31 to 80 with stage I to III disease. Approximately 4.2 million productive TCRbeta reads were obtained per sample on average.

This sample's RNA came from whole unsorted tissue. Study-level findings and limits: Shorter survival was associated with higher TCR diversity in tumors. In normal lung, the top 100 clones were significantly more dominant than in tumor.

The specimen sequenced was lung tumor tissue. The chain carries TRBV20-1 and TRBJ1-2; D uncertain. The source of this sequence is a man between 65 and 85 years old with non-small cell lung cancer. The CDR3 bases are TGCAGTACTAGAGTTGGAGTTACCTATGACTACACCTTC. Its protein product is CSTRVGVTYDYTF.